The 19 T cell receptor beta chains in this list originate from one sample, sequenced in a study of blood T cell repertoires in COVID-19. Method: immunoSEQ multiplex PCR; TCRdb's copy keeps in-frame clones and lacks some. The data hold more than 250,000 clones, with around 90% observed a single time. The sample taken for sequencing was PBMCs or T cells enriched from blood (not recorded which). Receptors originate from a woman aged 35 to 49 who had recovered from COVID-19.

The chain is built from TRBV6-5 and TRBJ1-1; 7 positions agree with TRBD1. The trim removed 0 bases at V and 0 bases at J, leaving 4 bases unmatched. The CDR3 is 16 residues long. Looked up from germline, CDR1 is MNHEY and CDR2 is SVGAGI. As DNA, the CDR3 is TGTGCCAGCAGTTACTCGAAGGGGGCAGTGAACACTGAAGCTTTCTTT. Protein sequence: CASSYSKGAVNTEAFF.

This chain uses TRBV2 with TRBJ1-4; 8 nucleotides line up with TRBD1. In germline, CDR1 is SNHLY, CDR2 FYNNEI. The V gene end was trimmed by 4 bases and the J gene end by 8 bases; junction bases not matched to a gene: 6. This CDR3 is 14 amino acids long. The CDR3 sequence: CASSADRGDEKLFF. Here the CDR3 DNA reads TGTGCCAGCAGTGCCGACAGGGGTGACGAAAAACTGTTTTTT. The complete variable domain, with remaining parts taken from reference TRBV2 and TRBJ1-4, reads EPEVTQTPSHQVTQMGQEVILRCVPISNHLYFYWYRQILGQKVEFLVSFYNNEISEKSEIFDDQFSVERPDGSNFTLKIRSTKLEDSAMYFCASSADRGDEKLFFGSGTQLSVL.

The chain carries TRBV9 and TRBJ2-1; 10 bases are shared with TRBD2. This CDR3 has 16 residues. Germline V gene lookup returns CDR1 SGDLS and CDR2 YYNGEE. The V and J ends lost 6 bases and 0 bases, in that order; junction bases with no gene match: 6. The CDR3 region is CASTPSGSFSYNEQFF. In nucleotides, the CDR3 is TGTGCCAGCACCCCTAGCGGGAGCTTCTCCTACAATGAGCAGTTCTTC. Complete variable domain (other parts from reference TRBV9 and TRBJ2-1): DSGVTQTPKHLITATGQRVTLRCSPRSGDLSVYWYQQSLDQGLQFLIQYYNGEERAKGNILERFSAQQFPDLHSELNLSSLELGDSALYFCASTPSGSFSYNEQFFGPGTRLTVL.

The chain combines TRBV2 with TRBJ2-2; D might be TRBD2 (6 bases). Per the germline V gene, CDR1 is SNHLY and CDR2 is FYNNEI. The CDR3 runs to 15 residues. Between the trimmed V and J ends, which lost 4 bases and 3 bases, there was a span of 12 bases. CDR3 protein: CASSVEGSDTGELFF. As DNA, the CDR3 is TGTGCCAGCAGTGTGGAGGGCTCGGACACCGGGGAGCTGTTTTTT.

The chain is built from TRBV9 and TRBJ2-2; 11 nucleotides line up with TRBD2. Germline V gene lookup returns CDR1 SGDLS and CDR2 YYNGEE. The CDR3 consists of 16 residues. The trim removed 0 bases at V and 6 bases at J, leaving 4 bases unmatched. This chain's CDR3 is CASSVDSGLAAGELFF. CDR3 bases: TGTGCCAGCAGCGTAGATTCGGGACTAGCGGCCGGGGAGCTGTTTTTT.

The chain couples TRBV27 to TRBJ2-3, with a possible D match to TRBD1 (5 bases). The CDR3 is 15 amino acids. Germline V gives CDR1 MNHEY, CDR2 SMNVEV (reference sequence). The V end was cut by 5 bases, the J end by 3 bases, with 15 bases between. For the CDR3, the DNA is TGTGCCAGCAGTACTCCAGCAGGGTCGACAGATACGCAGTATTTT. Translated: CASSTPAGSTDTQYF.

The CDR3 is CASGRDTNTDTQYF. As DNA, the CDR3 is TGTGCTAGTGGTAGGGACACCAACACAGATACGCAGTATTTT. V gene TRBV12-5 combines with J gene TRBJ2-3; the D gene is possibly TRBD1 (6 bases). V was trimmed by 5 bases and J by 2 bases, leaving 11 bases between them. The CDR3 is made up of 14 amino acids. Germline V gene sequence: CDR1 LGHNT, CDR2 FRNRAP.

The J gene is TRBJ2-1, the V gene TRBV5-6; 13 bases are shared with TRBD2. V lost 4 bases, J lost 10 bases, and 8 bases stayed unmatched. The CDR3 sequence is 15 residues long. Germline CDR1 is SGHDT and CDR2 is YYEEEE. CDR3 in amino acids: CASSLGLAGVWEQFF. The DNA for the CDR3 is TGTGCCAGCAGCCTCGGACTAGCGGGAGTGTGGGAGCAGTTCTTC.

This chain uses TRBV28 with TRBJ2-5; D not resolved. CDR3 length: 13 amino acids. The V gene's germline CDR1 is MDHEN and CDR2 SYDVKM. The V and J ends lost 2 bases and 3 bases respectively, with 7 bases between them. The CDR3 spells CASSLTTEETQYF. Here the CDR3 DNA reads TGTGCCAGCAGTTTAACAACAGAAGAGACCCAGTACTTC.

The CDR3: CASSTTGSSGANVLTF. DNA for the CDR3: TGTGCCAGCAGTACCACTGGGAGCTCTGGGGCCAACGTCCTGACTTTC. V gene TRBV28 combines with J gene TRBJ2-6; a weak D match, TRBD2 (5 bases). Per germline, CDR1 MDHEN and CDR2 SYDVKM. With 5 bases removed from V and 0 bases from J, the gap between germline ends came to 11 bases. This CDR3 is built from 16 residues.

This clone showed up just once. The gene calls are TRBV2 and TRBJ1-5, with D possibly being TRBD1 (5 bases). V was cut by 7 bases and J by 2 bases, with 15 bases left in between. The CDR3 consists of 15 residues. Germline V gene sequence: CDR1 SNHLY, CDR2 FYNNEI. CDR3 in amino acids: CASNHGGLGNQPQHF. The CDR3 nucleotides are TGTGCCAGCAATCATGGGGGGTTGGGCAATCAGCCCCAGCATTTT.

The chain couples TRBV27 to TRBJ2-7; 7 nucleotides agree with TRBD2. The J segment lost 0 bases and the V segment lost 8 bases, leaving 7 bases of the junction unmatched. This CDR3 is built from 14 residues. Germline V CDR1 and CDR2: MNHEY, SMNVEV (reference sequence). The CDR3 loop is CASGTGTTSYEQYF. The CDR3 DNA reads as TGTGCCAGCGGGACCGGGACTACCTCCTACGAGCAGTACTTC.

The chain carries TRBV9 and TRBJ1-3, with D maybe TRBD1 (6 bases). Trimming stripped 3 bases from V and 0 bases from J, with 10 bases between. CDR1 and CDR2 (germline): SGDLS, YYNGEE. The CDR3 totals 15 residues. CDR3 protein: CASSGGTPSGNTIYF. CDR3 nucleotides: TGTGCCAGCAGCGGAGGGACACCCTCTGGAAACACCATATATTTT. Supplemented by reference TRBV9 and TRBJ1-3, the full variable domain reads DSGVTQTPKHLITATGQRVTLRCSPRSGDLSVYWYQQSLDQGLQFLIQYYNGEERAKGNILERFSAQQFPDLHSELNLSSLELGDSALYFCASSGGTPSGNTIYFGEGSWLTVV.

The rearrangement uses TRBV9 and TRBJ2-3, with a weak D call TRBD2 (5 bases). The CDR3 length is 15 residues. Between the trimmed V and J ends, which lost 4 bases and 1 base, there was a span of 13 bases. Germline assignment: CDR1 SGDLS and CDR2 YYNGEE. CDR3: CASSRLEGGTDTQYF. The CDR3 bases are TGTGCCAGCAGCCGGCTAGAGGGAGGCACAGATACGCAGTATTTT.

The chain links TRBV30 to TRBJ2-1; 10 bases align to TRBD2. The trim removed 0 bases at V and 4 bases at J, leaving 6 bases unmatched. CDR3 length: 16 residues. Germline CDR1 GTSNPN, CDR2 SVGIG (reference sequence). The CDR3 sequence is CAWSVLAGVFYNEQFF. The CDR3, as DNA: TGTGCCTGGAGTGTGCTAGCGGGAGTTTTTTACAATGAGCAGTTCTTC.

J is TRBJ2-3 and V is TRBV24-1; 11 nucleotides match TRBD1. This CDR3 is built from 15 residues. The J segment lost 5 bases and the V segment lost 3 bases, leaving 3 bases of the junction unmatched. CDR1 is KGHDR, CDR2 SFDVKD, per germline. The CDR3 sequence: CATSDPGQGEDTQYF. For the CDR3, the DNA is TGTGCCACCAGTGATCCGGGACAGGGGGAAGATACGCAGTATTTT.

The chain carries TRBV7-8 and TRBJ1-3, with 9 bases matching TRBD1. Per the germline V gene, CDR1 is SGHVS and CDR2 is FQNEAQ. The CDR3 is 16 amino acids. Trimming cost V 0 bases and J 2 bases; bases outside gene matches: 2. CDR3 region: CASSLAGTGPGNTIYF. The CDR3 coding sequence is TGTGCCAGCAGCTTAGCCGGGACAGGGCCTGGAAACACCATATATTTT.

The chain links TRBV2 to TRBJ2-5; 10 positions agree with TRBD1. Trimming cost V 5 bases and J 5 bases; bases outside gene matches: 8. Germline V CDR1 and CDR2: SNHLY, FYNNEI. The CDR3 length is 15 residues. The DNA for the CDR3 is TGTGCCAGCAGTCTTCTGACAGGGGGCGTGGAGACCCAGTACTTC. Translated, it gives CASSLLTGGVETQYF.

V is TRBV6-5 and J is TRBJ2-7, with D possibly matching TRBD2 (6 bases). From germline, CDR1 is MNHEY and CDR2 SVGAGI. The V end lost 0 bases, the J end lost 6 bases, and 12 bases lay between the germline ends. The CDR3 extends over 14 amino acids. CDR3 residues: CASSYSRRGPEQYF. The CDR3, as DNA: TGTGCCAGCAGTTACTCGAGGAGGGGCCCCGAGCAGTACTTC.